The rows below give T cell receptor beta chains drawn from one sample of a study of blood T cells in healthy people across ages. Using its own MiXCR run on the 5' RACE reads, TCRdb lists one record per CDR3 protein. This sample has some 1,000,000 distinct CDR3 sequences, with roughly a quarter found just once. The same data also contributed to another study, on T cells of mothers and their children.

The sample was blood. Receptors originate from a girl aged 2 to 10 in good health. Both conserved end residues are part of each CDR3. A D gene is named only where the DNA matches it firmly. Only part of the rows carry a size: once, few, many, or a class if the clone is expanded.

D | J | size | V | CDR3 | DNA
TRBD2 | TRBJ2-1 | - | TRBV6-5 | CASSYGLAGDYNEQFF | TGTGCCAGCAGTTACGGCCTAGCGGGAGACTACAATGAGCAGTTCTTC
- | TRBJ2-6 | - | TRBV6-6 | CASQGMASGANVLTF | TGTGCCAGCCAGGGGATGGCCTCTGGGGCCAACGTCCTGACTTTC
- | TRBJ1-5 | few | TRBV6-1 | CASSELGQPQHF | TGTGCCAGCAGTGAATTAGGTCAGCCCCAGCATTTT
TRBD2 | TRBJ2-7 | many | TRBV18 | CASSPSGRAWEQYF | TGTGCCAGCTCACCGAGCGGGAGGGCCTGGGAGCAGTACTTC
- | TRBJ2-1 | - | TRBV18 | CASSPPLGGGSEQFF | TGTGCCAGCTCACCACCGCTGGGAGGGGGCAGTGAGCAGTTCTTC
TRBD1 | TRBJ2-3 | - | TRBV20-1 | CSARGDADRVGGTDTQYF | TGCAGTGCTAGAGGAGACGCGGACAGGGTTGGGGGCACAGATACGCAGTATTTT
- | TRBJ1-2 | - | TRBV7-8 | CASSLTVWGSLFNYGYTF | TGTGCCAGCAGCTTAACCGTCTGGGGGTCCCTGTTCAACTATGGCTACACCTTC
TRBD2 | TRBJ2-3 | - | TRBV3-1 | CASSQGTSGRRFDTQYF | TGTGCCAGCAGCCAAGGGACTAGCGGGAGACGGTTCGATACGCAGTATTTT
- | TRBJ1-1 | - | TRBV18 | CASYETLNTEAFF | TGTGCCAGCTATGAGACCCTAAACACTGAAGCTTTCTTT
- | TRBJ1-4 | - | TRBV4-1 | CASSQYRLGGEKLFF | TGCGCCAGCAGCCAATATCGGCTGGGAGGTGAAAAACTGTTTTTT
- | TRBJ2-2 | few | TRBV11-2 | CASSFIRDGGELFF | TGTGCCAGCAGCTTTATCAGGGATGGCGGGGAGCTGTTTTTT
- | TRBJ1-2 | - | TRBV7-2 | CAGSLASSQRSGTF | TGTGCCGGCAGCTTAGCCTCCAGCCAACGCTCGGGCACCTTC
TRBD1 | TRBJ1-2 | - | TRBV19 | CASLGQGGNGYTF | TGTGCCAGTCTGGGACAGGGTGGGAATGGCTACACCTTC
- | TRBJ1-2 | few | TRBV29-1 | CSVASYGYTF | TGCAGCGTTGCGAGTTATGGCTACACCTTC
- | TRBJ1-1 | once | TRBV29-1 | CSVESAGFNTEAFF | TGCAGCGTTGAATCAGCAGGGTTTAACACTGAAGCTTTCTTT
- | TRBJ2-1 | few | TRBV5-1 | CASSLATSAANEQFF | TGCGCCAGCAGCTTGGCTACGTCAGCTGCCAATGAGCAGTTCTTC
TRBD1 | TRBJ2-3 | - | TRBV7-9 | CASSSRTGVRDTQYF | TGTGCCAGCAGCTCACGGACAGGGGTCAGAGATACGCAGTATTTT
- | TRBJ1-1 | - | TRBV7-9 | CASSLKENTEAFF | TGTGCCAGCAGCCTAAAGGAGAACACTGAAGCTTTCTTT
TRBD2 | TRBJ2-7 | - | TRBV29-1 | CSVEDLASGSYEQYF | TGCAGCGTTGAAGATCTGGCTAGCGGCTCCTACGAGCAGTACTTC
- | TRBJ2-1 | few | TRBV12-3/TRBV12-4 | CASSFVINEQFF | TGTGCCAGCAGTTTCGTGATCAATGAGCAGTTCTTC
- | TRBJ2-7 | - | TRBV4-1 | CASSPRLGEGEQYF | TGCGCCAGCAGCCCGCGACTAGGGGAAGGTGAGCAGTACTTC
- | TRBJ2-7 | - | TRBV11-2 | CASSTRLDSPDSEQYF | TGTGCCAGCAGCACCCGCTTGGACTCCCCAGATTCCGAGCAGTACTTC
- | TRBJ1-6 | - | TRBV6-5 | CASTQSAPYNSPLHF | TGTGCCAGCACTCAGTCCGCTCCCTATAATTCACCCCTCCACTTT
TRBD2 | TRBJ2-1 | few | TRBV2 | CASSEPGRDNEQFF | TGTGCCAGCAGTGAACCCGGGAGGGACAATGAGCAGTTCTTC
- | TRBJ2-2 | - | TRBV10-3 | CAIRGRTGELFF | TGTGCCATCAGGGGGCGCACCGGGGAGCTGTTTTTT
TRBD1 | TRBJ2-5 | - | TRBV20-1 | CSARSGGREAQYF | TGCAGTGCTAGATCAGGGGGCAGAGAGGCCCAGTACTTC